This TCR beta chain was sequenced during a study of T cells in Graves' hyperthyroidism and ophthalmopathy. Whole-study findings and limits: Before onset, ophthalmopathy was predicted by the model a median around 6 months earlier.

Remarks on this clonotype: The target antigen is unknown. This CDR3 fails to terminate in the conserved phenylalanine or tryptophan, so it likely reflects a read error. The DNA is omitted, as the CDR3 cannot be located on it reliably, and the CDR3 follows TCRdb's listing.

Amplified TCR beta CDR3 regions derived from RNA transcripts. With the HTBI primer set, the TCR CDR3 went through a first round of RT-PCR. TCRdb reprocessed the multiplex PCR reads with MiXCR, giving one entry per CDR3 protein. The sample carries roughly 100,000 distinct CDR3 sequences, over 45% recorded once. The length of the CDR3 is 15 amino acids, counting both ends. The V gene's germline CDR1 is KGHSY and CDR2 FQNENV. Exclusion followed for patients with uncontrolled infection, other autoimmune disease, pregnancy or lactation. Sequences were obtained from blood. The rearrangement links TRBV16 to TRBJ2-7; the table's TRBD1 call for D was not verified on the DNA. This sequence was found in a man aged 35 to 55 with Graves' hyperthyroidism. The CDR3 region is CASSRRTLPGPTSST.